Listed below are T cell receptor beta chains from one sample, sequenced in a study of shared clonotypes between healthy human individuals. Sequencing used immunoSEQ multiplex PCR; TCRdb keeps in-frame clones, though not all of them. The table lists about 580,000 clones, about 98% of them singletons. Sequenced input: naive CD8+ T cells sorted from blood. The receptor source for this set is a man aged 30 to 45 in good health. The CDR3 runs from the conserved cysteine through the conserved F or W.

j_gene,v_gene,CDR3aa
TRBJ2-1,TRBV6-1,CASSEAWGRSYNEQFF
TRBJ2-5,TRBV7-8,CASSPLVQNQETQYF
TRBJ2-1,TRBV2,CASIPSSPGLAGFEQFF
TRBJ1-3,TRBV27,CASSLAGLPGNTIYF
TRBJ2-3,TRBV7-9,CASRKQGNTDTQYF
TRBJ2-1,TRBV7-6,CASSLEPPPVYEQFF
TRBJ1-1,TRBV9,CASSPQDRANTEAFF
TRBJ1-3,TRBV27,CASSISDPYSGNTIYF
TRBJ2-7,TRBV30,CAWNEGLPYEQYF
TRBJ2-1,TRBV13,CASSSLAKPSVEQFF
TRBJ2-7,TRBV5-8,CASSLEGNYEQYF
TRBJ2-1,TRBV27,CASSLYSGVVNNEQFF
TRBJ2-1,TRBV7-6,CASSWGTEQFF
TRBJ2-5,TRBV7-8,CASSLLIETQYF
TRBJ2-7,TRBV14,CASSLSQGYEQYF
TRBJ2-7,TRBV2,CASSGDSNFYEQYF
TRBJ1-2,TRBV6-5,CASSKQGANGYTF
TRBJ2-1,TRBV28,CASRTHPGGLPEQFF
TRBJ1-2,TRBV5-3,CARSVTSGYTF
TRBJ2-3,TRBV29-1,CSVEDRGRADTQYF
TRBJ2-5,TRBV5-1,CASTETPGHQETQYF
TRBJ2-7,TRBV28,CASSLQDRVDEQYF
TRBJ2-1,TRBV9,CASSVARGRDEQFF
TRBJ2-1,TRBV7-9,CASSLGGAGYVYEQFF